Listed below are T cell receptor beta chains from one sample, sequenced in a study of shared clonotypes between healthy human individuals. Using immunoSEQ multiplex PCR, the repertoire was profiled, and TCRdb retains in-frame clones only, with some absent. This sample has 2 million to 3 million clones, with roughly 93% found just once. The sample comprised naive CD4+ T cells from PBMCs. The source of these receptors is a man aged 18-30 years in good health. Some clones in this sample may be carry-over from other donors' samples. The CDR3 runs from the conserved cysteine through the conserved F or W. Each record gives: J gene, clone size, V gene, D gene, CDR3 protein, CDR3 DNA. A D gene is named only where the DNA matches it firmly. Size is omitted from some rows. Given values are once, few, many or a class for expanded clones.

J gene: TRBJ1-5
clone size: NA
V gene: TRBV10-3
D gene: NA
CDR3 protein: CAIRTSPNQPQHF
CDR3 DNA: TGTGCCATCAGGACCAGCCCCAATCAGCCCCAGCATTTT

J gene: TRBJ1-2
clone size: NA
V gene: TRBV28
D gene: TRBD1
CDR3 protein: CASSFLLTGGNYGYTF
CDR3 DNA: TGTGCCAGCAGTTTTTTGCTGACAGGGGGGAACTATGGCTACACCTTC

J gene: TRBJ2-4
clone size: NA
V gene: TRBV28
D gene: NA
CDR3 protein: CASSPGGIKSKNIQYF
CDR3 DNA: TGTGCCAGCAGCCCGGGGGGCATAAAGTCCAAAAACATTCAGTACTTC

J gene: TRBJ1-3
clone size: NA
V gene: TRBV5-6
D gene: NA
CDR3 protein: CASSLWGNTIYF
CDR3 DNA: TGTGCCAGCAGCTTGTGGGGAAACACCATATATTTT

J gene: TRBJ2-1
clone size: NA
V gene: TRBV20-1
D gene: NA
CDR3 protein: CSASRGEQFF
CDR3 DNA: TGCAGTGCGAGTCGGGGCGAGCAGTTCTTC

J gene: TRBJ2-1
clone size: NA
V gene: TRBV5-1
D gene: TRBD2
CDR3 protein: CASSLLSSGSYNEQFF
CDR3 DNA: TGCGCCAGCAGTCTTCTCTCTAGCGGGAGTTACAATGAGCAGTTCTTC

J gene: TRBJ1-1
clone size: NA
V gene: TRBV9
D gene: TRBD1
CDR3 protein: CASGTGGFRAEAFF
CDR3 DNA: TGTGCCAGCGGGACAGGGGGCTTTAGGGCTGAAGCTTTCTTT

J gene: TRBJ2-1
clone size: NA
V gene: TRBV7-3
D gene: TRBD1
CDR3 protein: CASSRGGTGSSNEQFF
CDR3 DNA: TGTGCCAGCAGCCGAGGGGGGACAGGGAGTAGCAATGAGCAGTTCTTC

J gene: TRBJ1-5
clone size: few
V gene: TRBV30
D gene: TRBD1
CDR3 protein: CAWNTGQFNQPQHF
CDR3 DNA: TGTGCCTGGAACACGGGACAGTTCAATCAGCCCCAGCATTTT

J gene: TRBJ2-3
clone size: NA
V gene: TRBV5-1
D gene: NA
CDR3 protein: CASSLGLTSTDTQYF
CDR3 DNA: TGCGCCAGCAGCTTGGGCTTAACTAGCACAGATACGCAGTATTTT

J gene: TRBJ1-1
clone size: NA
V gene: TRBV4-2
D gene: NA
CDR3 protein: CASSQARTDAEGEAFF
CDR3 DNA: TGTGCCAGCAGCCAGGCTAGGACAGACGCAGAGGGTGAAGCTTTCTTT